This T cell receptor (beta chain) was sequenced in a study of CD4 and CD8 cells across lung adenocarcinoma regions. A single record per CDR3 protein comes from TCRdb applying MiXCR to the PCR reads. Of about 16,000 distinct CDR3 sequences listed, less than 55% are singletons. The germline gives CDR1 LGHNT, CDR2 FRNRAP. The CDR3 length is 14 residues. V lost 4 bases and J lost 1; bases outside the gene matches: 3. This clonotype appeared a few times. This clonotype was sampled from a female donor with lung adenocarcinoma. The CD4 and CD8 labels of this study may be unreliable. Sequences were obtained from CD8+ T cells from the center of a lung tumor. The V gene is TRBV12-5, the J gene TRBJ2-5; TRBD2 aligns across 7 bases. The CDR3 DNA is TGTGCTAGTGGTTCCCAGCGGGGCCAAGAGACCCAGTACTTC. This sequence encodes CASGSQRGQETQYF.